Listed below are T cell receptor beta chains from one sample, sequenced in a study of T cells after yellow fever vaccination. MiXCR, run by TCRdb on the 5' RACE reads, gives a single entry per CDR3 protein. Of 300,000 or so distinct CDR3 sequences listed, 6.5% to 8.5% are singletons. Material: PBMCs, obtained more than 40 days after the first yellow fever vaccination. All receptors derive from a man aged 18 to 30 who received the YFV17D yellow fever vaccine. The CDR3 runs from the conserved cysteine through the conserved F or W. Fields, in order: J gene, V gene, clone size, D gene, CDR3 DNA, CDR3 protein. D genes are given only for firm matches. Some rows mark clone size as missing; the rest say once, few, many or name a class of expanded clone.

>TRBJ2-1|TRBV5-1|many|TRBD2
TGCGCCAGCAGTCCGATAGCGACTAGCGGGGGCGGTGAGCAGTTCTTC
CASSPIATSGGGEQFF
>TRBJ2-7|TRBV7-6|-|-
TGTGCCAGCAGCTTGGGGACGGATTCCTACGAGCAGTACTTC
CASSLGTDSYEQYF
>TRBJ2-2|TRBV20-1|few|TRBD1
TGCAGTGCTAGGGACAGGGGGAACACCGGGGAGCTGTTTTTT
CSARDRGNTGELFF
>TRBJ2-7|TRBV23-1|-|-
TGCTCCAGCAGTCATTCTTCGGCGGGACGCCGGTACGAGCAGTACTTC
CSSSHSSAGRRYEQYF
>TRBJ2-1|TRBV7-2|few|-
TGTGCCAGCACCCCTCCCGCCTACAATGAGCAGTTCTTC
CASTPPAYNEQFF
>TRBJ2-7|TRBV4-2|-|TRBD1
TGTGCCAGCAGCCAAGGGTATATGGGGACAGCAAGCTCCTACGAGCAGTACTTC
CASSQGYMGTASSYEQYF
>TRBJ2-3|TRBV4-3|many|TRBD1
TGCGCCAGCAGCCATAGACAGGGGCAGGCAGATACGCAGTATTTT
CASSHRQGQADTQYF
>TRBJ1-1|TRBV29-1|few|-
TGCAGCGTTGCCCCTAATGAAGCTTTCTTT
CSVAPNEAFF
>TRBJ1-2|TRBV4-3|-|-
TGCGCCAGCAGCCAAGGGAGGGGCAGGTCTGATGGCTACACCTTC
CASSQGRGRSDGYTF
>TRBJ2-4|TRBV5-4|-|-
TGTGCCAGCAGTCAGGGGGAGGGGGCCAAAAACATTCAGTACTTC
CASSQGEGAKNIQYF
>TRBJ2-1|TRBV11-1|few|TRBD2
TGTGCCAGCACCCTAGGGCGTCTAGCGGGGGGTAGCTCCTACAATGAGCAGTTCTTC
CASTLGRLAGGSSYNEQFF
>TRBJ1-5|TRBV20-1|-|TRBD1
TGCAGTGCTAGAGGGCAGGGGGAGCGGCCCCAGCATTTT
CSARGQGERPQHF
>TRBJ2-1|TRBV11-2|few|-
TGTGCCAGCAGCTTAGCGGGCCCCAATGAGCAGTTCTTC
CASSLAGPNEQFF
>TRBJ1-1|TRBV7-9|few|-
TGTGCCAGCAGCTTTAGTAGGACTGAAGCTTTCTTT
CASSFSRTEAFF
>TRBJ1-1|TRBV4-3|few|-
TGCGCCAGCAGCCAAGATCAAACAGGGACTGAAGCTTTCTTT
CASSQDQTGTEAFF
>TRBJ1-1|TRBV14|few|-
TGTGCCAGCAGCCCTCCCGGCAGGGGCACTGAAGCTTTCTTT
CASSPPGRGTEAFF
>TRBJ1-3|TRBV30|few|-
TGTGCCTGGAGTGCGGGCCTCGGAAACACCATATATTTT
CAWSAGLGNTIYF
>TRBJ1-2|TRBV13|few|-
TGTGCCAGCAGCTTCCGTTCCGGGGCTGCATTTTATGGCTACACCTTC
CASSFRSGAAFYGYTF
>TRBJ1-2|TRBV4-2|few|-
TGTGCCAGCAGCCAAGCGACGGGAGGGGGGTATGGCTACACCTTC
CASSQATGGGYGYTF
>TRBJ2-5|TRBV18|few|TRBD2
TGTGCCAGCTCCCGCGGGGGGCCGGAGACCCAGTACTTC
CASSRGGPETQYF
>TRBJ2-1|TRBV20-1|few|TRBD1
TGCAGTGCCAGAGGGGACAGGGGTTACAATGAGCAGTTCTTC
CSARGDRGYNEQFF
>TRBJ1-6|TRBV7-2|many|TRBD1
TGTGCCAGCAGCTTGCGGCAGGGGGGATCACCCCTCCACTTT
CASSLRQGGSPLHF
>TRBJ1-1|TRBV4-1|many|TRBD1
TGCGCCAGCAGCCCACGGCAGGGGGTACGTACCACGGAAATGAACACTGAAGCTTTCTTT
CASSPRQGVRTTEMNTEAFF
>TRBJ1-6|TRBV5-1|many|TRBD1
TGCGCCAGCAGCATAGACAGGGGAAATTCACCCCTCCACTTT
CASSIDRGNSPLHF
>TRBJ1-1|TRBV18|-|TRBD1
TGTGCCAGCTCACCACGACAGGGGGTCTTGGGTTCGGAGACTGAAGCTTTCTTT
CASSPRQGVLGSETEAFF
>TRBJ2-7|TRBV12-3/TRBV12-4|-|-
TGTGCCAGCAGTTTCGCAGAATACGAGCAGTACTTC
CASSFAEYEQYF
>TRBJ1-1|TRBV19|few|-
TGTGCCAGTGGATACAGGGTCGAAGCTTTCTTT
CASGYRVEAFF
>TRBJ2-5|TRBV28|few|-
TGTGCCAGCAGAAGGAACCCTCCGGGAGTGGAGACCCAGTACTTC
CASRRNPPGVETQYF
>TRBJ2-5|TRBV20-1|few|-
TGCAGTGCTGGAGCGAGGGCCGAGACCCAGTACTTC
CSAGARAETQYF
>TRBJ2-1|TRBV27|few|TRBD1
TGTGCCAGCAGTCCGATCCCTCCGGGACAGCCCTACAATGAGCAGTTCTTC
CASSPIPPGQPYNEQFF
>TRBJ1-5|TRBV6-1|-|TRBD1
TGTGCCAGCAGTGGAGAGACAGGGACTGATCAGCCCCAGCATTTT
CASSGETGTDQPQHF
>TRBJ2-3|TRBV5-1|many|-
TGCGCCAGCAGAGTCTCTCCCGGCGATACGCAGTATTTT
CASRVSPGDTQYF
>TRBJ1-2|TRBV4-3|-|TRBD1
TGCGCCAGCAGCCCCCGACGGTTCAGGGGGCCGAACTATGGCTACACCTTC
CASSPRRFRGPNYGYTF
>TRBJ2-5|TRBV7-2|many|-
TGTGCCAGCAGCTTTATTTGGGGGAATGACGGGACCCAGTACTTC
CASSFIWGNDGTQYF
>TRBJ2-7|TRBV9|-|TRBD2
TGTGCCAGCAGCGCCTTGGGGGGGGGTGGCGAGCAGTACTTC
CASSALGGGGEQYF
>TRBJ1-1|TRBV9|-|-
TGTGCCAGCAGCGTAGATCAGGGCGCGGGCGCTGAAGCTTTCTTT
CASSVDQGAGAEAFF
>TRBJ2-5|TRBV5-1|many|-
TGCGCCAGCAGCTTGGGTCTTCAAGGGCGGACAACCGGTCATTATGTGACCCAGTACTTC
CASSLGLQGRTTGHYVTQYF
>TRBJ2-2|TRBV20-1|few|-
TGCAGTGCTAGAGATCCGGCAGGGCTTCAGGGGGAGCTGTTTTTT
CSARDPAGLQGELFF
>TRBJ2-2|TRBV7-2|-|-
TGTGCCAGCAGTCGACCCGGGATCATCCCCAGGGAGCTGTTTTTT
CASSRPGIIPRELFF
>TRBJ1-2|TRBV3-1|many|-
TGTGCCAGCAGCCCACAGGGTTCCCTCTATGGCTACACCTTC
CASSPQGSLYGYTF
>TRBJ2-5|TRBV9|few|-
TGTGCCAGCAGCGTAGGACAGTCCCAAGAGACCCAGTACTTC
CASSVGQSQETQYF
>TRBJ2-2|TRBV3-1|-|-
TGTGCCAGCAGCGCGAGGCCGTTCACCGGGGAGCTGTTTTTT
CASSARPFTGELFF
>TRBJ1-4|TRBV7-9|-|-
TGTGCCAGCAGCTTAGCCCACTTCGACAGTCCAACTAATGAAAAACTGTTTTTT
CASSLAHFDSPTNEKLFF
>TRBJ2-1|TRBV24-1|-|-
TGTGCCACCAGCAGGGCAAATGAGCAGTTCTTC
CATSRANEQFF
>TRBJ2-1|TRBV28|few|-
TGTGCCAGCAGTTTAGGGGGATCCAATGAGCAGTTCTTC
CASSLGGSNEQFF
>TRBJ1-3|TRBV16|many|-
TGTGCCAGCAGCCAATCCCGCTCTGGAAACACCATATATTTT
CASSQSRSGNTIYF
>TRBJ1-2|TRBV6-1|-|TRBD1
TGTGCCAGCAGCCAAAGGGACAGGGGATATCGGAGTAACTATGGCTACACCTTC
CASSQRDRGYRSNYGYTF
>TRBJ1-2|TRBV20-1|-|-
TGCAGTGCTAGGAGCGGGGGTGTTAGCTATGGCTACACCTTC
CSARSGGVSYGYTF
>TRBJ2-1|TRBV20-1|many|TRBD2
TGCAGTGCTAGAGGTGGAACTAGCGGGGGAGAAGGCTACAATGAGCAGTTCTTC
CSARGGTSGGEGYNEQFF
>TRBJ2-1|TRBV28|-|-
TGTGCCAGCAGTCTCCAGGACTTTTCACCGGTTGAGCAGTTCTTC
CASSLQDFSPVEQFF
>TRBJ2-7|TRBV30|-|-
TGTGCCTGGAGTGCGGGCCCCTACGAGCAGTACTTC
CAWSAGPYEQYF
>TRBJ2-7|TRBV27|-|TRBD2
TGTGCCAGCCGACGCGGGGGAGCGGTCTACGAGCAGTACTTC
CASRRGGAVYEQYF
>TRBJ1-1|TRBV5-4|many|-
TGTGCCAGCAGTCCTTCGCGGGTGAACACTGAAGCTTTCTTT
CASSPSRVNTEAFF
>TRBJ2-5|TRBV3-1|many|TRBD2
TGTGCCAGCAGCCACAGCGGGGGCCTCCAAGAGGCCCAGTACTTC
CASSHSGGLQEAQYF
>TRBJ2-3|TRBV12-3/TRBV12-4|many|TRBD2
TGTGCCAGCAGTCCTAGCGGGGGTACAGATACGCAGTATTTT
CASSPSGGTDTQYF
>TRBJ2-3|TRBV20-1|-|TRBD2
TGCAGTGCTAGAGATAAGGGTCGGGGGGGAAGTAGCACAGATACGCAGTATTTT
CSARDKGRGGSSTDTQYF
>TRBJ2-2|TRBV29-1|-|-
TGCAGCATCCTGGAAACGACGCAGGGGTCCGGGGAGCTGTTTTTT
CSILETTQGSGELFF